The table lists the clone carrying this T cell receptor (beta chain) with a few counts. The source of the sample is a study of identical twins. Deletions cut 3 bases from V and 4 bases from J, with 13 bases between. The CDR3 covers 14 residues. Per the germline V gene, CDR1 is SEHNR and CDR2 is FQNEAQ (reference sequence). Template switching created a universal primer site, and the cDNA included unique molecular identifiers. TCRdb passed the 5' RACE reads through MiXCR, listing each CDR3 protein once. The sample has just over 500,000 distinct CDR3 sequences, around 20% seen once. This sample was also put to use in a study of T cells expressing NK-cell markers. That study adds: There were a few donors in whom these clonotypes also led the CD3+CD56-NKG2C+ fraction.

This chain uses TRBV7-9 with TRBJ2-7; D is uncertain. Sequencing was carried out using CD4+ T cells sorted from blood. The clonotype comes from a woman between 18 and 29 years old in good health. The CDR3 region has the DNA TGTGCCAGCAGCTTGGCCCGAGACCTTTACGAGCAGTACTTC. Its translation is CASSLARDLYEQYF.